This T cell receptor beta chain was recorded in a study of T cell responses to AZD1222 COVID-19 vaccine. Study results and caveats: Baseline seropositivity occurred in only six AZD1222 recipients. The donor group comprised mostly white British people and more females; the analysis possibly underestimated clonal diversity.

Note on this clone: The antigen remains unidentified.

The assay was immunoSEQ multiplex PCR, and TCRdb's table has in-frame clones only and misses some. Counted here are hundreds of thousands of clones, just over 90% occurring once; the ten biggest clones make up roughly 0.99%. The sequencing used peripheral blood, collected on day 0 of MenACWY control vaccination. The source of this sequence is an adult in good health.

CDR3 DNA sequence: TGTGCCAGCAGCGCCTCACAGGGACCGAACACTGAAGCTTTCTTT. Its translation: CASSASQGPNTEAFF. The chain uses TRBV7-2 and TRBJ1-1, with D perhaps matching TRBD1 (6 bases). Germline values: CDR1 SGHTA, CDR2 FQGNSA. This CDR3 spans 15 amino acids. The V end was cut by 5 bases, the J end by 1 base, with 14 bases between.